These 19 T cell receptor beta chains were sequenced from one sample in a study of blood T cell repertoires in COVID-19. Generated by immunoSEQ multiplex PCR, the TCRdb table keeps only in-frame clones and is missing some. The sample holds around 320,000 clones, roughly 90% seen once. Specimen: PBMCs or T cells enriched from blood (not recorded which). These receptors originate from a woman under 40 who had been exposed to COVID-19.

The J gene is TRBJ1-1, the V gene TRBV25-1, with 7 bases that match TRBD1. Germline CDR1 and CDR2: MGHDK and SYGVNS. The CDR3 sequence is 13 residues long. Trimming at V came to 7 bases and at J to 2 bases, leaving 4 bases not matched to a gene. In DNA form, the CDR3 reads TGTGCCAGCAAGGGACAGCTAAACACTGAAGCTTTCTTT. Translating it yields CASKGQLNTEAFF.

This rearrangement joins TRBV5-8 to TRBJ1-2; D remains ambiguous. Germline CDR1 and CDR2: SGHTS and YDEGEE. The CDR3 has 13 residues. V gave up 3 bases and J gave up 0 bases, with 6 bases separating them. The CDR3 spells CASSYGTNYGYTF. The CDR3 region has the DNA TGTGCCAGCAGCTACGGGACTAACTATGGCTACACCTTC.

Of note for this clone: The same CDR3 also results from other DNA sequences found in this sample. The CDR3 region is CASSVGSGSGNTIYF. DNA of the CDR3: TGTGCCAGCAGCGTAGGGAGTGGGTCTGGAAACACCATATATTTT. V and J are TRBV9 and TRBJ1-3; D remains ambiguous. The CDR3 consists of 15 residues. CDR1 and CDR2 from the germline V gene are SGDLS and YYNGEE. The V end was cut by 0 bases, the J end by 1 base, with 8 bases between.

V is TRBV30 and J is TRBJ2-5; 12 positions agree with TRBD1. After removal of 2 bases from V and 5 bases from J, the junction contained 6 bases not matched to a gene. The V gene's germline CDR1 is GTSNPN and CDR2 SVGIG (reference sequence). This CDR3 comprises 15 residues. The chain's CDR3 is CAWSLRDRGQETQYF. CDR3 DNA: TGTGCCTGGAGTCTCCGGGACAGGGGGCAGGAGACCCAGTACTTC.

The chain couples TRBV27 to TRBJ1-2; D is possibly TRBD1 (6 bases). Per germline, CDR1 MNHEY and CDR2 SMNVEV (reference sequence). Trimming pared 4 bases from V and 2 bases from J, leaving 14 bases between. The CDR3 is 15 residues long. This CDR3 reads CASSSPTGRNYGYTF. Here the CDR3 DNA reads TGTGCCAGCAGTTCCCCGACAGGACGCAACTATGGCTACACCTTC.

The chain is built from TRBV6-5 and TRBJ1-3; D remains ambiguous. There are 14 residues in the CDR3. Trimming shortened V by 2 bases and J by 2 bases, and 7 bases separated the two germline ends. The germline V gene has CDR1 MNHEY and CDR2 SVGAGI. CDR3 loop: CASSYSRTGNTIYF. CDR3 nucleotides: TGTGCCAGCAGTTACAGCCGTACTGGAAACACCATATATTTT.

The gene calls are TRBV7-9 and TRBJ1-2; 7 nucleotides line up with TRBD1. V trimming: 5 bases; J trimming: 3 bases; junction bases outside the gene matches: 12. This CDR3 spans 16 amino acids. The germline gives CDR1 SEHNR, CDR2 FQNEAQ (reference sequence). The CDR3 sequence is CASSDRGQPLDYGYTF. CDR3 DNA sequence: TGTGCCAGCAGCGACCGGGGACAGCCCCTAGACTATGGCTACACCTTC. Full variable domain (rest looked up from reference TRBV7-9 and TRBJ1-2): DTGVSQNPRHKITKRGQNVTFRCDPISEHNRLYWYRQTLGQGPEFLTYFQNEAQLEKSRLLSDRFSAERPKGSFSTLEIQRTEQGDSAMYLCASSDRGQPLDYGYTFGSGTRLTVV.

The chain couples TRBV11-1 to TRBJ2-1; TRBD2 aligns across 8 bases. In germline, CDR1 is SGHAT, CDR2 FQDESV (reference sequence). Trimming at V came to 2 bases and at J to 4 bases, leaving 7 bases not matched to a gene. This CDR3 is built from 16 residues. CDR3 amino acids: CASSLSISGGYNEQFF. DNA of the CDR3: TGTGCCAGCAGCTTAAGCATCAGCGGGGGATACAATGAGCAGTTCTTC.

V usage is TRBV6-1 and J usage is TRBJ1-1; D is uncertain. CDR3 length: 14 amino acids. The germline gives CDR1 MNHNS, CDR2 SASEGT. V lost 2 bases and J 2 bases, leaving 9 bases between the germline ends. This CDR3 reads CASSESRGNTEAFF. For the CDR3, the DNA is TGTGCCAGCAGTGAATCACGAGGAAACACTGAAGCTTTCTTT.

The chain combines TRBV3-1 (or the pseudogene TRBV3-2) with TRBJ2-1; TRBD2 aligns across 13 bases. V was pared by 4 bases and J by 7 bases, with 4 bases of the junction left unmatched. The germline V gene encodes CDR1 LGHDT and CDR2 YNNKEL (reference sequence). The length of the CDR3 is 15 residues. The CDR3: CASSPTSGGSNEQFF. For the CDR3, the DNA is TGTGCCAGCAGCCCGACTAGCGGGGGGTCGAATGAGCAGTTCTTC.

This chain joins TRBV9 and TRBJ2-3; perhaps TRBD1 as D (6 bases). The CDR3 contains 16 residues. In germline, CDR1 is SGDLS, CDR2 YYNGEE. V was cut by 3 bases and J by 2 bases, with 16 bases left in between. Here the CDR3 reads CASSAAGTRYTDTQYF. CDR3 nucleotide sequence: TGTGCCAGCAGCGCCGCCGGGACAAGATACACAGATACGCAGTATTTT.

The chain combines TRBV18 with TRBJ2-1; 7 positions match TRBD1. The germline V gene has CDR1 KGHSH and CDR2 LQKENI. The CDR3 has 15 amino acids. V was clipped by 3 bases and J by 2 bases; unmatched bases: 4. CDR3: CASSPGTVTYNEQFF. The CDR3 bases are TGTGCCAGCTCACCGGGGACAGTAACCTACAATGAGCAGTTCTTC.

The chain employs TRBV3-1 (or the pseudogene TRBV3-2) and TRBJ2-7, with TRBD1 matching 7 bases. V lost 5 bases, J lost 5 bases, and 12 bases stayed unmatched. The CDR3 is 15 amino acids. Germline CDR1 and CDR2: LGHDT and YNNKEL (reference sequence). Here the CDR3 reads CASSATQTGFHEQYF. The CDR3 DNA reads TGTGCCAGCAGCGCCACACAGACAGGGTTCCACGAGCAGTACTTC.

The chain has TRBV28 and TRBJ1-2; D gene unclear. Trimming removed 6 bases at V and 0 bases at J, with 23 bases between. The V gene's germline CDR1 is MDHEN and CDR2 SYDVKM. The CDR3 contains 18 residues. For the CDR3, the DNA is TGTGCCAGCAGACCACGCCTATCTCGACAAGCCCCTAACTATGGCTACACCTTC. It is translated as CASRPRLSRQAPNYGYTF.

This rearrangement joins TRBV7-8 to TRBJ1-5, with TRBD1 matching over 11 bases. Germline lookup yields CDR1 SGHVS and CDR2 FQNEAQ. After removal of 5 bases from V and 6 bases from J, the junction contained 9 bases not matched to a gene. This CDR3 contains 16 residues. CDR3 coding DNA: TGTGCCAGCAGCCCCGTGGACAGGGGGCGCCTTCAGCCCCAGCATTTT. It codes for CASSPVDRGRLQPQHF.

In this sample, this clone turned up once. This sequence joins TRBV5-1 and TRBJ1-1, with TRBD1 matching 7 bases. With V trimmed by 3 bases and J by 0 bases, 11 bases remained unmatched. This CDR3 has 17 residues. Germline CDR1 and CDR2: SGHRS and YFSETQ. The CDR3 coding sequence is TGCGCCAGCAGCTGGGACAGAAAAGCTGGTTTGAACACTGAAGCTTTCTTT. It codes for CASSWDRKAGLNTEAFF.

The rearrangement joins TRBV9 to TRBJ2-5; 15 bases map to TRBD2. With 2 bases clipped from V and 8 bases from J, the junction kept 13 bases outside the gene matches. CDR1 and CDR2 (germline): SGDLS, YYNGEE. The CDR3 contains 18 residues. The CDR3 sequence: CASSVGTSGGPGGETQYF. The CDR3 DNA is TGTGCCAGCAGCGTCGGGACTAGCGGGGGGCCCGGGGGGGAAACCCAGTACTTC.

Comment on this clone: The same CDR3 also results from other DNA sequences found in this sample. The J gene is TRBJ1-1, the V gene TRBV9; TRBD1 might be the D (6 bases). This CDR3 spans 14 amino acids. V dropped 4 bases and J dropped 5 bases, with 15 bases sitting between them. Germline V gives CDR1 SGDLS, CDR2 YYNGEE. Written as DNA, the CDR3 is TGTGCCAGCAGCCCAAACAGGGAGGGGACTGAAGCTTTCTTT. As protein: CASSPNREGTEAFF.

The V gene is TRBV3-1 (or the pseudogene TRBV3-2), the J gene TRBJ2-1; the match to TRBD2 covers 13 bases. The CDR3 spans 18 residues. The V and J ends lost 1 base and 8 bases, in that order; junction bases with no gene match: 11. Germline lookup yields CDR1 LGHDT and CDR2 YNNKEL (reference sequence). The CDR3 DNA follows: TGTGCCAGCAGCCAAGTGGTGGGACTAGCGGGGCCCGGGGATGAGCAGTTCTTC. Translated: CASSQVVGLAGPGDEQFF.